These 14 T cell receptor beta chains were all obtained from the same sample, sequenced in a study of identical twins. Each CDR3 protein gets one entry after TCRdb re-called the 5' RACE reads with MiXCR. The sample has around 680,000 distinct CDR3 sequences; around 8.3% are singletons. The sample was also reused in another study, on yellow fever vaccine responses in identical twins.

The sequencing sample was made of PBMCs. The receptors were sampled from a woman younger than 35 in good health.

This sequence joins TRBV28 and TRBJ2-7; TRBD2 matches 11 bases. The V and J ends lost 7 bases and 2 bases, in that order; junction bases with no gene match: 7. The length of the CDR3 is 15 residues. In germline, CDR1 is MDHEN, CDR2 SYDVKM. CDR3 residues: CASNSGLAGPYEQYF. The DNA for the CDR3 is TGTGCCAGCAACTCTGGACTAGCGGGCCCCTACGAGCAGTACTTC.

CDR3 sequence (DNA): TGTGCCAGCAGCCAGGATCTCGCCCAGTACGAGCAGTACTTC. Translated: CASSQDLAQYEQYF. The genes are TRBV3-1 and TRBJ2-7; D uncertain. CDR1 LGHDT and CDR2 YNNKEL come from the germline V gene (reference sequence). Trimming shortened V by 3 bases and J by 4 bases, and 13 bases separated the two germline ends. The CDR3 runs 14 residues.

This clonotype was counted only a few times. This sequence joins TRBV29-1 and TRBJ2-1, with 9 positions matching TRBD1. V shed 2 bases, J shed 9 bases, and the junction held 11 bases outside the gene matches. The germline V gene encodes CDR1 SQVTM and CDR2 ANQGSEA. The CDR3 is 15 residues long. CDR3 residues: CSVESVRTGEGEQFF. The DNA of the CDR3 is TGCAGCGTTGAATCTGTTAGGACAGGGGAAGGTGAGCAGTTCTTC.

V usage is TRBV4-3 and J usage is TRBJ2-5; no definite D call. The germline V and J ends were trimmed by 1 base and 5 bases, with 11 bases remaining between them. The CDR3 is 14 residues long. Germline CDR1 reads LGHNA; CDR2 reads YSLEER. As DNA, the CDR3 is TGCGCCAGCAGCCAAGTGGAGTTCCGGGAGACCCAGTACTTC. This codes for CASSQVEFRETQYF.

The rearrangement joins TRBV18 to TRBJ2-5; D gene unclear. Germline-derived CDR1 and CDR2 are KGHSH and LQKENI. The CDR3 loop spans 19 amino acids. Deletions cut 5 bases from V and 4 bases from J, with 29 bases between. The CDR3 here is CASSARVSVISNVTETQYF. The CDR3 DNA reads as TGTGCCAGCTCAGCTCGAGTTAGTGTGATCTCAAATGTTACAGAGACCCAGTACTTC.

At least ten counts were recorded for this clonotype. The chain is built from TRBV5-1 and TRBJ2-2, with D uncertain. The CDR3 extends over 17 amino acids. Germline CDR1 is SGHRS and CDR2 is YFSETQ. Deletions cut 8 bases from V and 1 base from J, with 21 bases between. The chain's CDR3 is CARTLTWRHRNTGELFF. In DNA form, the CDR3 reads TGCGCCAGGACCTTGACGTGGCGACATCGGAACACCGGGGAGCTGTTTTTT.

The chain joins TRBV19 to TRBJ2-1, with TRBD2 identical over 14 bases. CDR3 length: 19 residues. The germline CDR1 and CDR2 sequences are LNHDA and SQIVND (reference sequence). V shed 2 bases, J shed 6 bases, and the junction held 12 bases outside the gene matches. Written as DNA, the CDR3 is TGTGCCAGTAGTATACAACCGGGACTAGCGGGAGTACAGCCCAATGAGCAGTTCTTC. This codes for CASSIQPGLAGVQPNEQFF.

This clonotype was counted at least ten times. The chain recombines TRBV20-1 with TRBJ2-2; D may be TRBD1 (6 bases). Germline assignment: CDR1 DFQATT and CDR2 SNEGSKA (reference sequence). Between the trimmed V and J ends, which lost 3 bases and 3 bases, there was a span of 11 bases. The CDR3 covers 14 residues. The CDR3 DNA reads TGCAGTGCTAGGGGGGCGTCGGACACCGGGGAGCTGTTTTTT. This translates into CSARGASDTGELFF.

The gene calls are TRBV3-1 and TRBJ2-3, with 9 nucleotides matching TRBD2. Germline values: CDR1 LGHDT, CDR2 YNNKEL (reference sequence). This CDR3 comprises 14 residues. Trimming removed 8 bases from V and 5 bases from J; junction bases left unmatched: 8. DNA of the CDR3: TGTGCCAGCGCTTATAGCGGGGGTAGAGATACGCAGTATTTT. It yields the protein CASAYSGGRDTQYF.

The rearrangement joins TRBV6-1 to TRBJ2-5; the match to TRBD1 covers 8 bases. Per the germline V gene, CDR1 is MNHNS and CDR2 is SASEGT. V trimming: 6 bases; J trimming: 4 bases; junction bases outside the gene matches: 13. The CDR3 consists of 16 residues. The CDR3 bases are TGTGCCAGCAGCTCGGGACAGGCCCTAACGGGAGAGACCCAGTACTTC. The encoded protein is CASSSGQALTGETQYF.

This clonotype has a handful of counts. The chain uses TRBV5-1 and TRBJ2-1, with TRBD1 matching 10 bases. V gave up 5 bases and J gave up 3 bases; unmatched junction bases: 8. Germline CDR1 reads SGHRS; CDR2 reads YFSETQ. CDR3 length: 16 residues. As DNA, the CDR3 is TGCGCCAGCAGAAAAAGGGGGACAGGGGACTACAATGAGCAGTTCTTC. This codes for CASRKRGTGDYNEQFF. The full variable domain, in which reference TRBV5-1 and TRBJ2-1 provide the parts outside the CDR3, is KAGVTQTPRYLIKTRGQQVTLSCSPISGHRSVSWYQQTPGQGLQFLFEYFSETQRNKGNFPGRFSGRQFSNSRSEMNVSTLELGDSALYLCASRKRGTGDYNEQFFGPGTRLTVL.

This clonotype was counted ten times or more. This rearrangement joins TRBV12-3 or TRBV12-4 to TRBJ2-4; 7 nucleotides line up with TRBD1. Trimming at V came to 1 base and at J to 11 bases, leaving 11 bases not matched to a gene. The length of the CDR3 is 15 residues. The chain's CDR3 is CASSLGGRKTGFQYF. The CDR3 DNA is TGTGCCAGCAGTTTAGGGGGCCGAAAGACAGGGTTTCAGTACTTC.

This clonotype was seen a handful of times. The rearrangement uses TRBV5-1 and TRBJ2-7; D is perhaps TRBD1 (6 bases). CDR3 length: 15 amino acids. V was cut by 0 bases and J by 3 bases, with 13 bases left in between. Germline CDR1 is SGHRS and CDR2 is YFSETQ. Here the CDR3 DNA reads TGCGCCAGCAGCTTGGCAGGGGAATGGGGCTACGAGCAGTACTTC. It yields the protein CASSLAGEWGYEQYF.

This clonotype was counted ten times or more. The chain employs TRBV12-3 or TRBV12-4 and TRBJ2-1; no definite D call. The length of the CDR3 is 11 residues. The V and J ends lost 6 bases and 8 bases respectively, with 8 bases between them. The CDR3 sequence is CASRVAHEQFF. In DNA, the CDR3 is TGTGCCAGCAGGGTAGCCCATGAGCAGTTCTTC.